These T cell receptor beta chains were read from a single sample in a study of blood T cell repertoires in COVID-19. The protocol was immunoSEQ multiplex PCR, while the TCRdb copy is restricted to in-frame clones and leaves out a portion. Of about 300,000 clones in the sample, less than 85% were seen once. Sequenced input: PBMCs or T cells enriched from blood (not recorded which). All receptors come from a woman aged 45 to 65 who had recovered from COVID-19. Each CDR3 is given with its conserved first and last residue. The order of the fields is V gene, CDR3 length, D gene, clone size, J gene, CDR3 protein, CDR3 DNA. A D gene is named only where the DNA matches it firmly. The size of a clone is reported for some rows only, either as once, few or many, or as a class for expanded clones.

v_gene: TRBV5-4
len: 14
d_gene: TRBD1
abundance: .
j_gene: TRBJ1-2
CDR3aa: CASSQQGSNYGYTF
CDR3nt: TGTGCCAGCAGCCAACAGGGGTCGAACTATGGCTACACCTTC

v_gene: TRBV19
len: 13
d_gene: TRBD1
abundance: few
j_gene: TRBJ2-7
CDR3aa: CAVSPGGIYEQYF
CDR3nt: TGTGCCGTCTCCCCAGGGGGCATTTACGAGCAGTACTTC

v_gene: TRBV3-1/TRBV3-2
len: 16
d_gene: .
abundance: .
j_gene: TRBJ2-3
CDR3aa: CASSQDTTASTDTQYF
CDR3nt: TGTGCCAGCAGCCAAGATACTACGGCAAGCACAGATACGCAGTATTTT

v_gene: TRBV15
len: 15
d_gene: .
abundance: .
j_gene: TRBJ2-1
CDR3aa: CATSRASPPYNEQFF
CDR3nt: TGTGCCACCAGCAGAGCTAGCCCCCCCTACAATGAGCAGTTCTTC

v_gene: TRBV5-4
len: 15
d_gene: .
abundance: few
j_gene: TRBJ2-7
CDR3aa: CASSLERKRGYEQYF
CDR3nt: TGTGCCAGCAGCTTGGAACGAAAAAGGGGCTACGAGCAGTACTTC

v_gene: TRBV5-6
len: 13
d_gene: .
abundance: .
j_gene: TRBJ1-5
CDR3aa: CASSPGGYQPQHF
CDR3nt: TGTGCCAGCAGCCCGGGAGGATATCAGCCCCAGCATTTT

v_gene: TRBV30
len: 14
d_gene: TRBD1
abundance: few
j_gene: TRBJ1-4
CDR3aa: CAWSVNRGLEKLFF
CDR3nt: TGTGCCTGGAGTGTAAACAGGGGGCTTGAAAAACTGTTTTTT

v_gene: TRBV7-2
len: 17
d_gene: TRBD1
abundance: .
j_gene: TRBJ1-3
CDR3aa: CASSLVGQGARGNTIYF
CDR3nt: TGTGCCAGCAGCTTAGTGGGACAGGGGGCCAGAGGAAACACCATATATTTT

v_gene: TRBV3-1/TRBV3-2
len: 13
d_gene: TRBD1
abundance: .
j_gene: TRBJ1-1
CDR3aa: CASSLTGYPEAFF
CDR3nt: TGTGCCAGCAGCCTGACAGGGTACCCTGAAGCTTTCTTT

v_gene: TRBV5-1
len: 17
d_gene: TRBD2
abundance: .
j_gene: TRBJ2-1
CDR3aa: CASQPRPSGGYYNEQFF
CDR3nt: TGCGCCAGTCAGCCCCGGCCTAGCGGGGGCTACTACAATGAGCAGTTCTTC

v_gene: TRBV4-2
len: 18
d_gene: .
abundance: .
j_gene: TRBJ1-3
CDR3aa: CASSPREPTGRSGNTIYF
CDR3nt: TGTGCCAGCAGCCCCCGAGAACCGACAGGCCGCTCTGGAAACACCATATATTTT

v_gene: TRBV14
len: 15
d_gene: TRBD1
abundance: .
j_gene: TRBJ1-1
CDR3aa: CASSQVQGVNTEAFF
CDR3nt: TGTGCCAGCAGCCAAGTACAGGGGGTCAACACTGAAGCTTTCTTT

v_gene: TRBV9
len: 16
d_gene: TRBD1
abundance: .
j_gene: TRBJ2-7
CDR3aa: CASSPGAGTGAYEQYF
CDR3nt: TGTGCCAGCAGTCCCGGCGCCGGGACAGGGGCCTACGAGCAGTACTTC

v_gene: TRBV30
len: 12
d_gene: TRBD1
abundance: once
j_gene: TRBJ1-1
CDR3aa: CAWGQEYTEAFF
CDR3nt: TGTGCCTGGGGACAGGAATACACTGAAGCTTTCTTT

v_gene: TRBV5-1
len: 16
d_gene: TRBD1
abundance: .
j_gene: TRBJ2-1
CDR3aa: CASSLGGQGSVNEQFF
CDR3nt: TGCGCCAGCAGCTTGGGGGGACAGGGGAGTGTCAATGAGCAGTTCTTC

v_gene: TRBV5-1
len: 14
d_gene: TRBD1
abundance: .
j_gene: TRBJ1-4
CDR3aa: CASSAGTGDEKLFF
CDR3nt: TGCGCCAGCAGCGCCGGGACAGGGGACGAAAAACTGTTTTTT

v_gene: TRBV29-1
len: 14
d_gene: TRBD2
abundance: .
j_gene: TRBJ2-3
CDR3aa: CSVIAGGPGDTQYF
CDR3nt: TGCAGCGTTATAGCGGGAGGGCCAGGGGATACGCAGTATTTT

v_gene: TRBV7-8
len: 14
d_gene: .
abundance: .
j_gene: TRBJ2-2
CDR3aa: CASSFSGGTGELFF
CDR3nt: TGTGCCAGCAGCTTTAGCGGAGGTACCGGGGAGCTGTTTTTT

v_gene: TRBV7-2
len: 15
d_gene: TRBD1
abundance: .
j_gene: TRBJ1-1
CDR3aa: CASSLRQGLNTEAFF
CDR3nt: TGTGCCAGCAGCTTGAGACAGGGTCTGAACACTGAAGCTTTCTTT

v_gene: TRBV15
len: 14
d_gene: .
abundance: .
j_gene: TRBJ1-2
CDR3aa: CATSRDTYNYGYTF
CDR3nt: TGTGCCACCAGCAGGGACACCTATAACTATGGCTACACCTTC